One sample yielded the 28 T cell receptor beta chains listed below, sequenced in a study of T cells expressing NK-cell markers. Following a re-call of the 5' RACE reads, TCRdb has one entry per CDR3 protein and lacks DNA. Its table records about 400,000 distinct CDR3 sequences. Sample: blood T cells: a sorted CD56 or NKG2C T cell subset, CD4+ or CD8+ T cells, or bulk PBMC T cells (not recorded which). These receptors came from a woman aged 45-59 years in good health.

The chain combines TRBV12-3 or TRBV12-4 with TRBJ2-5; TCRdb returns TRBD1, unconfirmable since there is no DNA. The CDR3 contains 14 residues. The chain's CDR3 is CASSTGHRGETQYF.

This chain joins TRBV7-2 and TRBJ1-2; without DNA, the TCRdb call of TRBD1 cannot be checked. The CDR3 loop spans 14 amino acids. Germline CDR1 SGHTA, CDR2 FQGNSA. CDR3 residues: CASSLLSGDYGYTF.

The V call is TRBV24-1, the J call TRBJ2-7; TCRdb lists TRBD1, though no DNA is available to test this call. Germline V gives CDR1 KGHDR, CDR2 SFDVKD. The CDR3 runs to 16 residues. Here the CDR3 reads CATSDPTGTDTLVQYF.

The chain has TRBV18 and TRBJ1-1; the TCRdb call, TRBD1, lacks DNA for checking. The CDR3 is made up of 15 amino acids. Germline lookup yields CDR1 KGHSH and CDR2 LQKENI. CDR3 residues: CASSPGVRGNTEAFF.

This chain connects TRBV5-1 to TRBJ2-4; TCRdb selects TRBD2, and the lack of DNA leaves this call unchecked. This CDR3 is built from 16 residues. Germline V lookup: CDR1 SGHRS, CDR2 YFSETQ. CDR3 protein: CASSLAAGTSGLIQYF.

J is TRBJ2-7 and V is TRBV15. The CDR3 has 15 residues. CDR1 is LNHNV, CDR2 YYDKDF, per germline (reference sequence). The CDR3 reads CATSKYQGISYEQYF.

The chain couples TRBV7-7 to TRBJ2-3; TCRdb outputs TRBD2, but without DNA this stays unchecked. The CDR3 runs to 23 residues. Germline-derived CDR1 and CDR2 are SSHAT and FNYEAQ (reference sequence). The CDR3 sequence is CASSLALASVPITPSFTADTQYF.

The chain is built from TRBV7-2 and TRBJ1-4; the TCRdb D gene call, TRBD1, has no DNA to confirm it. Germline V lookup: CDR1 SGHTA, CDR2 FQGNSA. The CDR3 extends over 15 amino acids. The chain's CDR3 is CASSLGVDRGQRLFF.

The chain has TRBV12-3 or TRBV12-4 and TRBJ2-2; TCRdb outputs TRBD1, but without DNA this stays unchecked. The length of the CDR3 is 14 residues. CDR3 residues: CASSLGTYPGELFF.

CDR3 sequence: CASSLRVGRGGSNEQFF. This sequence joins TRBV27 and TRBJ2-1; TCRdb lists TRBD1, though no DNA is available to test this call. Germline V gives CDR1 MNHEY, CDR2 SMNVEV (reference sequence). The length of the CDR3 is 17 residues.

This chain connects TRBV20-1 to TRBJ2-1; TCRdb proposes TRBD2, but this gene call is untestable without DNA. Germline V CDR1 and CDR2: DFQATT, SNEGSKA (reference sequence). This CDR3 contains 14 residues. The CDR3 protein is CSVTKRGGYNEQFF.

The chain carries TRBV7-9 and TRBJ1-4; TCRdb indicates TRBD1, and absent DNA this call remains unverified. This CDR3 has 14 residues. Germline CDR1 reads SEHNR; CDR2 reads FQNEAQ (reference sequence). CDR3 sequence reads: CASSLRAGNEKLFF.

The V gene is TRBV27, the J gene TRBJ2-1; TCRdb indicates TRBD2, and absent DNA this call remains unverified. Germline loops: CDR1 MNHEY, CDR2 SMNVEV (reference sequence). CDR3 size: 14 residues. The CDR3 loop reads CASKRETSYNEQFF.

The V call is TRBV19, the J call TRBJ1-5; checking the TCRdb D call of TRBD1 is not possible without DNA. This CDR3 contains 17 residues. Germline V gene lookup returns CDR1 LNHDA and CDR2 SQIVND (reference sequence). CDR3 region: CASTAYSGQGVGQPQHF.

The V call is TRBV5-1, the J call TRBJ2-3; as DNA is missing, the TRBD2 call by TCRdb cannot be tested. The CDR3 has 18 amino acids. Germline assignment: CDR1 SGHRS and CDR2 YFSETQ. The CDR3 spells CASSPSRAGGPGTDTQYF.

Here the CDR3 reads CASSPRGRPYQQYF. The chain uses TRBV12-3 or TRBV12-4 and TRBJ2-7. This CDR3 has 14 amino acids.

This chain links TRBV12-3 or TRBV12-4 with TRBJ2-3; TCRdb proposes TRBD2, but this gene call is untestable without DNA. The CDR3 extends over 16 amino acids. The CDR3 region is CASSLIAGGGSDTQYF.

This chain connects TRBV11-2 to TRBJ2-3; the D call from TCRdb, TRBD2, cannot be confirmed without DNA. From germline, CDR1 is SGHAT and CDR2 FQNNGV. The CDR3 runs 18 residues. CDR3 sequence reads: CASSLDQGVAGRTDTQYF.

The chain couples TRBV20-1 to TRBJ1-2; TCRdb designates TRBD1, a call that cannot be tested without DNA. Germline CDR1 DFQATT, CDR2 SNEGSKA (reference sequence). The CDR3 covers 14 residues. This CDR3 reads CSARVGRGGSGYTF.

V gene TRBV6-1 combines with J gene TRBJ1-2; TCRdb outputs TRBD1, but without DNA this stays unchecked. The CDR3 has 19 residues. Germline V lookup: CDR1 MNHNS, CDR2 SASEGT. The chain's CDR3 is CASSEFSMGPGVEAYGYTF.

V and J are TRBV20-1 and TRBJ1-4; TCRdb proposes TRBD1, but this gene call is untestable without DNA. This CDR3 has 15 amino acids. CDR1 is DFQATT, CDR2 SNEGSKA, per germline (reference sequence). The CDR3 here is CSVRIGAATNEKLFF.

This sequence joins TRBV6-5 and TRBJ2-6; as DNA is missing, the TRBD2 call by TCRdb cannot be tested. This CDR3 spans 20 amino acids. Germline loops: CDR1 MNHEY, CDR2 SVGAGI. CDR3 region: CASSLLGLAGGSSGANVLTF.

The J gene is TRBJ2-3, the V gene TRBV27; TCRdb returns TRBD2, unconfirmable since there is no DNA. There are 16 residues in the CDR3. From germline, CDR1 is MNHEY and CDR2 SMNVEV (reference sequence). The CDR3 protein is CASSTVLAGVGDTQYF.

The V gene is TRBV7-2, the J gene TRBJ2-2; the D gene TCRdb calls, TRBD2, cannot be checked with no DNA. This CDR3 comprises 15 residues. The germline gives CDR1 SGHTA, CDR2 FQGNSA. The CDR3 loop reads CASSLEVDWTGELFF. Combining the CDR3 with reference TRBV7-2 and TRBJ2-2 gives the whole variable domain GAGVSQSPSNKVTEKGKDVELRCDPISGHTALYWYRQSLGQGLEFLIYFQGNSAPDKSGLPSDRFSAERTGGSVSTLTIQRTQQEDSAVYLCASSLEVDWTGELFFGEGSRLTVL.

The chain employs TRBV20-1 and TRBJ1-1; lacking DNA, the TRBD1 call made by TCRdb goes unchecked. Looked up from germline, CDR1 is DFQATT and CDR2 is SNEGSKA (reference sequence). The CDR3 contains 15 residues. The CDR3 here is CSARDRRGWNTEAFF.

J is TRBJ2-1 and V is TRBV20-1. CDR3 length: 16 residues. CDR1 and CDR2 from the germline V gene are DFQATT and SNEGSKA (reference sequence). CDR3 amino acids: CSARDRRSTSYNEQFF.

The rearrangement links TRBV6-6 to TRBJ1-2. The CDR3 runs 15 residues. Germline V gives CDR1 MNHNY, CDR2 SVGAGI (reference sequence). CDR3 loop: CASSYSVGVNYGYTF.

The CDR3 here is CASSYGESSGANVLTF. The chain joins TRBV4-2 to TRBJ2-6. The CDR3 contains 16 residues. Germline CDR1 reads LGHNA; CDR2 reads YNFKEQ.